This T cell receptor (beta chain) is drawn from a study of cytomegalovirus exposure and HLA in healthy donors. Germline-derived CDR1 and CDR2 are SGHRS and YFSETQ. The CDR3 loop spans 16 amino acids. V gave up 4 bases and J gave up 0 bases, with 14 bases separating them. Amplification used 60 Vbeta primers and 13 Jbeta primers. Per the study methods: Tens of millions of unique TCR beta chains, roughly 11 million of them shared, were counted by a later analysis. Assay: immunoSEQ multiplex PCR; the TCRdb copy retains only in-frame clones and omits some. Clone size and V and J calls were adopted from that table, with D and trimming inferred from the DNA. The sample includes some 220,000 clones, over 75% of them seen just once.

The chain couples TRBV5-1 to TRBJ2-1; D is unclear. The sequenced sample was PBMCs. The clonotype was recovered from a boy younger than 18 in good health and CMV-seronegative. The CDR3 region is CASSAMRYPSYNEQFF. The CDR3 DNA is TGCGCCAGCAGCGCGATGCGGTACCCCTCCTACAATGAGCAGTTCTTC.